This is a list of T cell receptor beta chains from one sample in a study of shared clonotypes between healthy human individuals. Sequenced by immunoSEQ multiplex PCR; TCRdb stores in-frame clones only, minus some. The sample lists about 680,000 clones; about 90% were seen once. The sample was naive CD8+ T cells sorted from blood. Every receptor here comes from a man aged 25-40 years in good health. The CDR3 runs from the conserved cysteine through the conserved F or W. A D gene is named only where the DNA matches it firmly. A row's size may be missing; if present it is once, few, many or a size class.

>TRBJ2-3|.|15|.|TRBV27
CASSRPGGGTDTQYF
TGTGCCAGCAGTAGGCCAGGCGGCGGCACAGATACGCAGTATTTT
>TRBJ2-6|.|16|once|TRBV19
CASSYTGFAGANVLTF
TGTGCCAGTAGTTATACAGGGTTTGCTGGGGCCAACGTCCTGACTTTC
>TRBJ2-7|.|15|.|TRBV11-2
CASSLDLGVRYEQYF
TGTGCCAGCAGCTTAGATCTCGGGGTTCGGTACGAGCAGTACTTC
>TRBJ2-7|TRBD2|15|.|TRBV27
CASSPRTSGSYEQYF
TGTGCCAGCAGTCCACGGACTAGCGGGAGTTACGAGCAGTACTTC
>TRBJ2-7|.|15|.|TRBV19
CASSIFAGSGYEQYF
TGTGCCAGTAGTATATTTGCGGGAAGTGGCTACGAGCAGTACTTC
>TRBJ2-7|.|13|.|TRBV18
CASSPAGHHEQYF
TGTGCCAGCTCACCCGCTGGCCACCACGAGCAGTACTTC
>TRBJ2-3|.|13|.|TRBV27
CASSFGSTDTQYF
TGTGCCAGCAGTTTCGGGAGCACAGATACGCAGTATTTT
>TRBJ1-1|.|12|.|TRBV6-5
CASESMNTEAFF
TGTGCCAGTGAAAGTATGAACACTGAAGCTTTCTTT
>TRBJ2-7|.|13|.|TRBV7-9
CASSPSGNYEQYF
TGTGCCAGCAGCCCCTCCGGTAACTACGAGCAGTACTTC
>TRBJ2-1|TRBD2|17|.|TRBV19
CASSKGLAGGSDNEQFF
TGTGCCAGTAGTAAAGGACTAGCGGGAGGGTCGGACAATGAGCAGTTCTTC
>TRBJ2-5|.|11|.|TRBV27
CASDAPPAQYF
TGTGCCAGCGACGCCCCCCCGGCCCAGTACTTC
>TRBJ1-5|.|14|.|TRBV4-1
CASSHRTEHQPQHF
TGCGCCAGCAGCCATAGGACAGAGCATCAGCCCCAGCATTTT
>TRBJ2-7|TRBD2|15|.|TRBV13
CASSLASGIRYEQYF
TGTGCCAGCAGCTTAGCTAGCGGGATTCGGTACGAGCAGTACTTC
>TRBJ1-1|.|13|.|TRBV5-1
CASSPLGDGEAFF
TGCGCCAGCAGCCCCCTGGGGGACGGAGAAGCTTTCTTT
>TRBJ2-1|.|14|.|TRBV7-2
CASSLGGGNNEQFF
TGTGCCAGCAGCTTAGGTGGTGGAAACAATGAGCAGTTCTTC
>TRBJ1-1|.|14|.|TRBV19
CASSIGETEIEAFF
TGTGCCAGTAGTATAGGGGAAACGGAGATTGAAGCTTTCTTT
>TRBJ2-1|.|16|once|TRBV27
CASSRPLDLGGNEQFF
TGTGCCAGCAGTCGCCCCCTGGACTTAGGCGGGAATGAGCAGTTCTTC
>TRBJ1-1|.|12|.|TRBV9
CASSFRDTEAFF
TGTGCCAGCAGCTTCCGGGACACTGAAGCTTTCTTT
>TRBJ2-1|.|15|.|TRBV7-9
CASKARDGLYNEQFF
TGTGCCAGCAAAGCCCGGGATGGATTATACAATGAGCAGTTCTTC
>TRBJ2-7|.|12|.|TRBV29-1
CSVTGLSYEQYF
TGCAGCGTTACAGGGCTATCCTACGAGCAGTACTTC
>TRBJ2-7|.|15|.|TRBV7-8
CASSLEQGRTYEQYF
TGTGCCAGCAGCTTAGAACAGGGGAGGACCTACGAGCAGTACTTC
>TRBJ2-1|TRBD2|19|.|TRBV11-2
CASSRGLAGDLDSYNEQFF
TGTGCCAGCAGCCGAGGACTAGCGGGAGACTTAGACTCCTACAATGAGCAGTTCTTC
>TRBJ1-1|.|13|few|TRBV9
CASSVGAFTEAFF
TGTGCCAGCAGCGTAGGAGCGTTCACTGAAGCTTTCTTT
>TRBJ2-5|TRBD1|15|.|TRBV7-6
CASSKGTGRSETQYF
TGTGCCAGCAGCAAAGGGACAGGGAGGTCTGAGACCCAGTACTTC
>TRBJ2-4|TRBD1|21|.|TRBV2
CASRYSRFGQEKSIAKNIQYF
TGTGCCAGCAGGTATTCGCGGTTCGGACAGGAGAAAAGCATAGCCAAAAACATTCAGTACTTC
>TRBJ1-4|TRBD1|15|.|TRBV28
CASSRYRGLNEKLFF
TGTGCCAGCAGCCGGTACAGGGGGCTTAATGAAAAACTGTTTTTT
>TRBJ1-2|.|13|.|TRBV9
CASSPGGNYGYTF
TGTGCCAGCAGTCCAGGAGGGAACTATGGCTACACCTTC
>TRBJ2-3|TRBD2|17|.|TRBV5-6
CASSTPGLAGGTDTQYF
TGTGCCAGCAGCACGCCGGGACTAGCGGGAGGAACAGATACGCAGTATTTT
>TRBJ2-7|.|14|.|TRBV5-8
CAGDVGAISYEQYF
TGTGCCGGTGATGTGGGGGCCATCTCCTACGAGCAGTACTTC
>TRBJ1-2|.|16|.|TRBV12-2
CASRLERAREKEGYTF
TGTGCAAGTCGCTTAGAAAGGGCCAGGGAGAAAGAGGGCTACACCTTC
>TRBJ2-1|TRBD1|13|once|TRBV28
CASSYLRDREQFF
TGTGCCAGCAGTTATCTCCGGGACAGGGAGCAGTTCTTC
>TRBJ2-4|TRBD1|13|.|TRBV7-2
CASSSGQGDSRGF
TGTGCCAGCAGCTCCGGACAGGGGGACTCCAGGGGTTTC
>TRBJ2-3|TRBD2|16|.|TRBV4-3
CASSQLAGVGTDTQYF
TGCGCCAGCAGCCAACTAGCGGGAGTGGGTACAGATACGCAGTATTTT
>TRBJ1-4|.|14|.|TRBV7-8
CASSLGVVFEKLFF
TGTGCCAGCAGCTTAGGGGTCGTGTTTGAAAAACTGTTTTTT
>TRBJ2-7|TRBD1|19|.|TRBV27
CASSSRRRSTGTGLYEQYF
TGTGCCAGCAGTTCACGAAGAAGATCCACCGGGACAGGCCTCTACGAGCAGTACTTC
>TRBJ1-5|.|17|.|TRBV28
CASRFLLPTGWDQPQHF
TGTGCCAGCAGGTTTCTACTACCCACAGGGTGGGATCAGCCCCAGCATTTT
>TRBJ2-1|.|15|.|TRBV11-2
CASSFSLGSGNEQFF
TGTGCCAGCAGCTTCTCCCTCGGGAGTGGTAATGAGCAGTTCTTC
>TRBJ2-1|TRBD1|14|.|TRBV9
CASRRDRVSNEQFF
TGTGCCAGCCGCCGGGACAGGGTTAGCAATGAGCAGTTCTTC
>TRBJ1-1|TRBD1|13|.|TRBV27
CASRVGQGAEAFF
TGTGCCAGCAGGGTGGGACAGGGAGCTGAAGCTTTCTTT
>TRBJ2-7|TRBD1|14|.|TRBV29-1
CSVIRRTGGYEQYF
TGCAGCGTTATCCGCCGGACAGGGGGCTACGAGCAGTACTTC
>TRBJ1-1|.|15|.|TRBV15
CATSRQASGDTEAFF
TGTGCCACCAGCAGGCAGGCTTCCGGGGACACTGAAGCTTTCTTT